One and the same sample provided the 24 T cell receptor beta chains below, sequenced in a study of neurological immune-mediated disorders. MiXCR was run by TCRdb on the 5' RACE reads, yielding one entry per CDR3 protein. The sample shows approximately 70,000 distinct CDR3 sequences, about 9.4% of them seen only once. Time point here: longitudinal time-point 1 (baseline). Sequenced input: PBMCs. The receptors come from a man aged 30-40 years in good health.

This clonotype occurred a few times. This chain uses TRBV7-9 with TRBJ1-5, with 7 bases aligning to TRBD1. This CDR3 has 15 amino acids. V was clipped by 0 bases and J by 2 bases; unmatched bases: 1. Germline-derived CDR1 and CDR2 are SEHNR and FQNEAQ (reference sequence). The CDR3 reads CASSLAGTGNQPQHF. The CDR3 DNA reads as TGTGCCAGCAGCTTAGCCGGGACAGGCAATCAGCCCCAGCATTTT.

In its sample, this clonotype was seen a few times. The V and J genes are TRBV30 and TRBJ1-4, with D possibly matching TRBD1 (6 bases). The length of the CDR3 is 16 residues. The V end was cut by 4 bases, the J end by 4 bases, with 19 bases between. The V gene's germline CDR1 is GTSNPN and CDR2 SVGIG (reference sequence). The CDR3 sequence is CAWMETEQGLNEKLFF. The CDR3 DNA reads as TGTGCCTGGATGGAAACGGAACAGGGCCTTAATGAAAAACTGTTTTTT.

This clonotype appeared many times. The chain employs TRBV28 and TRBJ1-2; D might be TRBD1 (5 bases). Germline V gene data show CDR1 as MDHEN and CDR2 as SYDVKM. This CDR3 comprises 16 residues. Trimming took 6 bases from V and 0 from J, leaving 17 bases between them. CDR3 sequence (DNA): TGTGCCAGCAGCCTACCCCGGGACGGAGCTAACTATGGCTACACCTTC. It yields the protein CASSLPRDGANYGYTF.

This clonotype has a count of ten or more. V and J are TRBV6-6 and TRBJ2-4; the D gene is possibly TRBD1 (5 bases). Trimming took off 5 bases at V and 3 bases at J, with 8 bases between the two ends. From germline, CDR1 is MNHNY and CDR2 SVGAGI (reference sequence). This CDR3 has 13 amino acids. CDR3 amino acids: CASSGRDKNIQYF. Here the CDR3 DNA reads TGTGCCAGCAGTGGCAGGGACAAAAACATTCAGTACTTC.

This clonotype showed up many times. The chain uses TRBV24-1 and TRBJ2-1; TRBD2 aligns across 10 bases. V lost 5 bases to trimming and J lost 3 bases; unmatched junction nucleotides: 9. Looked up from germline, CDR1 is KGHDR and CDR2 is SFDVKD. The CDR3 consists of 17 residues. The CDR3 region is CATSGPSGTSVYNEQFF. The CDR3 nucleotides read TGTGCCACCAGTGGGCCATCCGGGACTAGCGTCTACAATGAGCAGTTCTTC.

This clonotype was recorded a few times. The rearrangement links TRBV7-8 to TRBJ2-2, with 8 bases identical to TRBD1. J lost 5 bases, V lost 1 base, and 3 bases had no gene match. Germline-derived CDR1 and CDR2 are SGHVS and FQNEAQ. CDR3 length: 15 residues. The CDR3 sequence: CASSLGQGATGELFF. CDR3 nucleotide sequence: TGTGCCAGCAGCTTAGGTCAGGGGGCAACCGGGGAGCTGTTTTTT.

This clonotype was detected many times. CDR3 in DNA: TGCGCCAGCAGCTTGGGAGATAACTATGGCTACACCTTC. This sequence encodes CASSLGDNYGYTF. The rearrangement uses TRBV5-1 and TRBJ1-2; no firm D call. The CDR3 is made up of 13 amino acids. Trimming took 0 bases from V and 1 from J, leaving 4 bases between them. Germline-derived CDR1 and CDR2 are SGHRS and YFSETQ.

The sample holds many counts of this clonotype. The chain is built from TRBV12-3 or TRBV12-4 and TRBJ1-3; D remains ambiguous. Trimming stripped 5 bases from V and 0 bases from J, with 8 bases between. This CDR3 is 14 amino acids long. As DNA, the CDR3 is TGTGCCAGCAGTCCGGGCCTCTCTGGAAACACCATATATTTT. Amino acids: CASSPGLSGNTIYF.

The sample holds many counts of this clonotype. This chain joins TRBV20-1 and TRBJ1-1; D gene unclear. Germline loops: CDR1 DFQATT, CDR2 SNEGSKA (reference sequence). CDR3 length equals 14 residues. Trimming stripped 2 bases from V and 4 bases from J, with 14 bases between. CDR3 bases: TGCAGTGCTAGATTGTCCCTCGGAGGCACTGAAGCTTTCTTT. As protein: CSARLSLGGTEAFF.

This clonotype was counted ten times or more. The rearrangement joins TRBV21-1 to TRBJ1-1; TRBD1, the table's D call, was not compared with the DNA. TRBV21-1 is an annotated pseudogene. This CDR3 has 14 amino acids. The CDR3 sequence: CAIPEGQQNTEAFF. CDR3 DNA sequence: TGTGCCATCCCCGAGGGGCAGCAGAACACTGAAGCTTTCTTT.

There are many counts of this clonotype. The chain employs TRBV5-1 and TRBJ1-1; 7 positions match TRBD1. J gave up 4 bases and V 0 bases, and 3 bases lay outside the gene matches. This CDR3 is built from 14 residues. CDR1 SGHRS and CDR2 YFSETQ come from the germline V gene. CDR3 sequence: CASSLGSGGTEAFF. CDR3 bases: TGCGCCAGCAGCTTGGGGTCAGGGGGCACTGAAGCTTTCTTT.

The V gene is TRBV11-2, the J gene TRBJ2-7, with D unresolved. With 5 bases removed from V and 2 bases from J, the gap between germline ends came to 16 bases. CDR3 length equals 15 residues. Germline-derived CDR1 and CDR2 are SGHAT and FQNNGV. The CDR3 is CASSAAAQIPYEQYF. The CDR3 coding sequence is TGTGCCAGCAGCGCGGCCGCGCAAATCCCCTACGAGCAGTACTTC.

This clonotype was seen repeatedly, ten times or more. V gene TRBV10-3 combines with J gene TRBJ2-1, with D uncertain. Trimming stripped 11 bases from V and 5 bases from J, with 16 bases between. The CDR3 has 13 residues. Germline V lookup: CDR1 ENHRY, CDR2 SYGVKD. CDR3 in amino acids: CAVSLGANNEQFF. The DNA of the CDR3 is TGTGCCGTAAGTCTGGGCGCCAACAATGAGCAGTTCTTC.

As to this clonotype: A read error may account for a junction end that differs from germline. This chain uses TRBV6-1 with TRBJ2-3; D unresolved. The CDR3 is 16 residues long. Looked up from germline, CDR1 is MNHNS and CDR2 is SASEGT. The CDR3 loop is CASNEDPPRPIDTQYF. CDR3 nucleotide sequence: TGTGCCAGCAATGAAGACCCTCCACGGCCGATAGATACGCAGTATTTT.

At least ten counts were recorded for this clonotype. This chain links TRBV20-1 with TRBJ2-7; 7 bases fit TRBD1. The CDR3 length is 15 residues. The J segment lost 2 bases and the V segment lost 3 bases, leaving 10 bases of the junction unmatched. Germline CDR1 reads DFQATT; CDR2 reads SNEGSKA (reference sequence). The CDR3, as DNA: TGCAGTGCTAGCGACAGGGAGATTGGGGCCTACGAGCAGTACTTC. Translation gives CSASDREIGAYEQYF.

This clonotype was seen many times. The chain recombines TRBV15 with TRBJ2-3; D is ambiguous. V was trimmed by 0 bases and J by 1 base, leaving 5 bases between them. The CDR3 runs to 14 residues. In germline, CDR1 is LNHNV, CDR2 YYDKDF (reference sequence). The CDR3 here is CATSRDPGTDTQYF. In DNA, the CDR3 is TGTGCCACCAGCAGAGATCCAGGCACAGATACGCAGTATTTT.

There are many counts of this clonotype. This chain connects TRBV29-1 to TRBJ2-6; D is perhaps TRBD1 (5 bases). The CDR3 covers 18 residues. Looked up from germline, CDR1 is SQVTM and CDR2 is ANQGSEA. V dropped 6 bases and J dropped 0 bases, with 21 bases sitting between them. The DNA of the CDR3 is TGCAGCGTCTATACACAACAGGTACCCCCCTCTGGGGCCAACGTCCTGACTTTC. Its protein product is CSVYTQQVPPSGANVLTF.

A few counts support this clonotype. The chain is built from TRBV5-1 and TRBJ2-3, with 15 bases lining up with TRBD2. This CDR3 is 16 amino acids long. The germline V gene encodes CDR1 SGHRS and CDR2 YFSETQ. With 6 bases clipped from V and 4 bases from J, the junction kept 6 bases outside the gene matches. The CDR3 is CASNGLAGGGADTQYF. In DNA, the CDR3 is TGCGCCAGCAATGGACTAGCGGGAGGGGGGGCAGATACGCAGTATTTT.

The sample holds many counts of this clonotype. The genes are TRBV9 and TRBJ2-1; either TRBD1 or TRBD2 may supply D (5 bases each). The germline V gene has CDR1 SGDLS and CDR2 YYNGEE. The V gene lost 0 bases and the J gene lost 9 bases, with 19 bases spanning the gap. This CDR3 region has 16 residues. The CDR3 sequence: CASSVGPPGGGTEQFF. In nucleotides, the CDR3 is TGTGCCAGCAGCGTAGGCCCCCCTGGTGGGGGTACTGAGCAGTTCTTC.

The V gene is TRBV5-1, the J gene TRBJ2-2; D is uncertain. V lost 2 bases and J lost 3, with 14 bases in between. Germline CDR1 SGHRS, CDR2 YFSETQ. The CDR3 extends over 16 amino acids. The CDR3 loop reads CASSFRILQDTGELFF. CDR3 coding DNA: TGCGCCAGCAGCTTTAGGATCCTCCAGGACACCGGGGAGCTGTTTTTT. Filled out from reference TRBV5-1 and TRBJ2-2, the complete variable domain reads KAGVTQTPRYLIKTRGQQVTLSCSPISGHRSVSWYQQTPGQGLQFLFEYFSETQRNKGNFPGRFSGRQFSNSRSEMNVSTLELGDSALYLCASSFRILQDTGELFFGEGSRLTVL.

This clonotype was seen repeatedly, ten times or more. The chain recombines TRBV7-2 with TRBJ2-3; tentatively, D is TRBD1 (6 bases). This CDR3 is 14 amino acids long. Germline V gives CDR1 SGHTA, CDR2 FQGNSA. Trimming removed 3 bases at V and 0 bases at J, with 7 bases between. The CDR3 coding sequence is TGTGCCAGCAGCTTTACAGGGAGCACAGATACGCAGTATTTT. Amino acids: CASSFTGSTDTQYF.

This clonotype was recorded at least ten times. V usage is TRBV7-8 and J usage is TRBJ2-1, with 8 bases that match TRBD2. V was pared by 3 bases and J by 0 bases, with 10 bases of the junction left unmatched. CDR3 size: 18 residues. Germline CDR1 is SGHVS and CDR2 is FQNEAQ. As DNA, the CDR3 is TGTGCCAGCAGCTTCGGGGGAATGGGGACTAGCTCCTACAATGAGCAGTTCTTC. Its protein product is CASSFGGMGTSSYNEQFF.

This clonotype was observed a handful of times. The rearrangement uses TRBV28 and TRBJ2-7; a weak D match, TRBD2 (5 bases). The CDR3 length is 13 residues. Trimming stripped 8 bases from V and 3 bases from J, with 14 bases between. The germline V gene has CDR1 MDHEN and CDR2 SYDVKM. CDR3: CASRTREYYEQYF. CDR3 bases: TGTGCCAGCCGAACTCGGGAATACTACGAGCAGTACTTC.

This clonotype was counted many times. The chain carries TRBV5-1 and TRBJ1-4, with no clear D. V was shortened by 1 base and J by 0 bases, with 7 bases between the two germline ends. The CDR3 covers 15 residues. The germline gives CDR1 SGHRS, CDR2 YFSETQ. The CDR3 loop reads CASSLRLTTNEKLFF. The CDR3 DNA follows: TGCGCCAGCAGCTTGCGCCTCACAACTAATGAAAAACTGTTTTTT. The full variable domain, in which reference TRBV5-1 and TRBJ1-4 provide the parts outside the CDR3, is KAGVTQTPRYLIKTRGQQVTLSCSPISGHRSVSWYQQTPGQGLQFLFEYFSETQRNKGNFPGRFSGRQFSNSRSEMNVSTLELGDSALYLCASSLRLTTNEKLFFGSGTQLSVL.